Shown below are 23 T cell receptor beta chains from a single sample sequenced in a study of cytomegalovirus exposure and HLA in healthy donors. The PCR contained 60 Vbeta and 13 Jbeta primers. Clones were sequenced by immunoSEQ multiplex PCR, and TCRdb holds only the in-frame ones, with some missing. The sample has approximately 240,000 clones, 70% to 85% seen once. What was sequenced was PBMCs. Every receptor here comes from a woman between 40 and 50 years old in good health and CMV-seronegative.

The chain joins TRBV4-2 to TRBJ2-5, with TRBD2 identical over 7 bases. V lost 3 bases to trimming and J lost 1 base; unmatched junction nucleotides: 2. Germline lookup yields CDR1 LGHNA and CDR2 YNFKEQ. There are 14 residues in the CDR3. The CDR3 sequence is CASSQGGTQETQYF. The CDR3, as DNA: TGTGCCAGCAGCCAGGGGGGGACCCAAGAGACCCAGTACTTC.

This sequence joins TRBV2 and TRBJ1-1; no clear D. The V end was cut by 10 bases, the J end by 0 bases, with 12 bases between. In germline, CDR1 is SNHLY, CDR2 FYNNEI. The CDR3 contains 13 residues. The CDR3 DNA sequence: TGTGCCACCTCTCTCGAGGTGAACACTGAAGCTTTCTTT. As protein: CATSLEVNTEAFF.

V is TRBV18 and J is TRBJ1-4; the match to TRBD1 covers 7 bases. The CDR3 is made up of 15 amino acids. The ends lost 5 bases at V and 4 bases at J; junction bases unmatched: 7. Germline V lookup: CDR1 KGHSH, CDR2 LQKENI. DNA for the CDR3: TGTGCCAGCTCAAACACAGGGGCCTTTAATGAAAAACTGTTTTTT. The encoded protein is CASSNTGAFNEKLFF.

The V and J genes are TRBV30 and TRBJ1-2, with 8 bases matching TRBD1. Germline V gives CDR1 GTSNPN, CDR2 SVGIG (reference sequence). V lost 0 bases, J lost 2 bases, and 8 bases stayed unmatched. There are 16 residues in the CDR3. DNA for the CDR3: TGTGCCTGGAGTGTATCGAGGGACAGGCCGAACTATGGCTACACCTTC. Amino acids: CAWSVSRDRPNYGYTF. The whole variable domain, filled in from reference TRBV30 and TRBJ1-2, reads SQTIHQWPATLVQPVGSPLSLECTVEGTSNPNLYWYRQAAGRGLQLLFYSVGIGQISSEVPQNLSASRPQDRQFILSSKKLLLSDSGFYLCAWSVSRDRPNYGYTFGSGTRLTVV.

The CDR3 loop is CASSDDRGHQPQHF. CDR3 sequence (DNA): TGTGCCAGCAGCGACGACAGGGGCCATCAGCCCCAGCATTTT. The V and J genes are TRBV7-8 and TRBJ1-5; 8 positions match TRBD1. Germline CDR1 SGHVS, CDR2 FQNEAQ. Germline trimming cut 5 bases from V and 5 bases from J; bases unmatched to any gene: 5. This CDR3 is built from 14 residues.

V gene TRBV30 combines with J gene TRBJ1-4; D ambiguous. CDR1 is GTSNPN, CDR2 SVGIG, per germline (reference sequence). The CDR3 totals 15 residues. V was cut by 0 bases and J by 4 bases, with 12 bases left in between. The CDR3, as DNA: TGTGCCTGGAGTGTGGAGGGCGGGCTTAATGAAAAACTGTTTTTT. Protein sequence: CAWSVEGGLNEKLFF.

DNA of the CDR3: TGTGCCAGCAGCCCGGGACTACCCCTTCAAGAGACCCAGTACTTC. Its protein product is CASSPGLPLQETQYF. The V call is TRBV9, the J call TRBJ2-5; 7 nucleotides align to TRBD2. The germline V gene has CDR1 SGDLS and CDR2 YYNGEE. The CDR3 is made up of 15 amino acids. The trim removed 4 bases at V and 2 bases at J, leaving 8 bases unmatched.

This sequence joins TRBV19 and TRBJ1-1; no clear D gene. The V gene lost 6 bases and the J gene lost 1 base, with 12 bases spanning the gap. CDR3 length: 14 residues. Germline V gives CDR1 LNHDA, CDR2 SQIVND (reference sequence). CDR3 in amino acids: CASRSNTGNTEAFF. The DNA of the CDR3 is TGTGCCAGTAGATCTAATACCGGGAACACTGAAGCTTTCTTT. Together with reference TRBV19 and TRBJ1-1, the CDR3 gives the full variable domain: DGGITQSPKYLFRKEGQNVTLSCEQNLNHDAMYWYRQDPGQGLRLIYYSQIVNDFQKGDIAEGYSVSREKKESFPLTVTSAQKNPTAFYLCASRSNTGNTEAFFGQGTRLTVV.

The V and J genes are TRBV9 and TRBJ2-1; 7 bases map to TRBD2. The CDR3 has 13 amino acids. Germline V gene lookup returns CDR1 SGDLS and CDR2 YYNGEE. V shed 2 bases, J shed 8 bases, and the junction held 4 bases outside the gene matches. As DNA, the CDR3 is TGTGCCAGCAGCGTTCACGCGGGGGATGAGCAGTTCTTC. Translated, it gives CASSVHAGDEQFF.

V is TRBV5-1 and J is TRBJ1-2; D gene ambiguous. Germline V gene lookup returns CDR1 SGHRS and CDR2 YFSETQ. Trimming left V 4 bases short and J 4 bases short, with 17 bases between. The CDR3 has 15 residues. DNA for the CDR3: TGCGCCAGCAGCCTGCGAGGAGAGGCCCCCTATGGCTACACCTTC. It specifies CASSLRGEAPYGYTF.

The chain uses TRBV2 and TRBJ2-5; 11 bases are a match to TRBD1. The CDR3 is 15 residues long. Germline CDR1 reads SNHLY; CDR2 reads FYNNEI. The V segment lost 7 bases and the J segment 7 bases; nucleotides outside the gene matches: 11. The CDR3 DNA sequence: TGTGCCAGCAAACCCGGGACAGGGGGGACGGGGACCCAGTACTTC. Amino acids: CASKPGTGGTGTQYF.

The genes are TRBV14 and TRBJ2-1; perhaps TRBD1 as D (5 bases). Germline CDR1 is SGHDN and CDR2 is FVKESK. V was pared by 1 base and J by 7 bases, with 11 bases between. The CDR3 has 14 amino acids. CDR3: CASSQVIGQNEQFF. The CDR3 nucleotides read TGTGCCAGCAGCCAAGTAATCGGACAAAATGAGCAGTTCTTC.

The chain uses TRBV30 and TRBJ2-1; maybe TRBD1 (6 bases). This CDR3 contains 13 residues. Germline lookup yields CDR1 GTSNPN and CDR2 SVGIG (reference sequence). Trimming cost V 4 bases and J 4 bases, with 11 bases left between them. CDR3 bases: TGTGCCTGGACCGGACAGTCGTACAATGAGCAGTTCTTC. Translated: CAWTGQSYNEQFF.

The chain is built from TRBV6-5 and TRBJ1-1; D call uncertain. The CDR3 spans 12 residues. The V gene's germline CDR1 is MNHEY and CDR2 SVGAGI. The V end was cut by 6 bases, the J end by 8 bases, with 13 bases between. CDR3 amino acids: CASRSEGPEAFF. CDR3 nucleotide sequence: TGTGCCAGCAGAAGTGAGGGCCCGGAAGCTTTCTTT.

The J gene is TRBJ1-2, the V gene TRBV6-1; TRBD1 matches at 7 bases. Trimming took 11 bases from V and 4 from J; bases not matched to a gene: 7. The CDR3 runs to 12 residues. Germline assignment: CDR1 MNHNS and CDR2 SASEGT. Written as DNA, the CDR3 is TGTGCCGCGCACAGGGGTGTCTATGGCTACACCTTC. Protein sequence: CAAHRGVYGYTF.

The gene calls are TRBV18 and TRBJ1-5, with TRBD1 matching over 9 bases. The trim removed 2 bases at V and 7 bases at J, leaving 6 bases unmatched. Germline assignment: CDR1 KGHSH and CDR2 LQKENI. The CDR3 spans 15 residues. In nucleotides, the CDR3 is TGTGCCAGCTCACCAAGTACAGGGGGCTACCAGCCCCAGCATTTT. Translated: CASSPSTGGYQPQHF.

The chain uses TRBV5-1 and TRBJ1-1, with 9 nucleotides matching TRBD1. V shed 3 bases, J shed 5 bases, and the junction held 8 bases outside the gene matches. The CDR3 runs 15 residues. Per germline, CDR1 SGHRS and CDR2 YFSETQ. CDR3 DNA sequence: TGCGCCAGCAGCTGGAGGGACAGGGTAGATACTGAAGCTTTCTTT. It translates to CASSWRDRVDTEAFF.

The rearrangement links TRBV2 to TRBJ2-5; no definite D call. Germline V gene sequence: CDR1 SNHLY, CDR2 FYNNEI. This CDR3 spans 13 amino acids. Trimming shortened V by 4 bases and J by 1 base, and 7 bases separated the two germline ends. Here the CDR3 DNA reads TGTGCCAGCAGTGGGAGAGGCCAAGAGACCCAGTACTTC. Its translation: CASSGRGQETQYF.

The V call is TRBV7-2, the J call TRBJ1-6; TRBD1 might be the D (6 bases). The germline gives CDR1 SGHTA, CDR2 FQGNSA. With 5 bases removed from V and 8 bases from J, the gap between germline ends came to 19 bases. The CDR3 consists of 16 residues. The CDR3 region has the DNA TGTGCCAGCAGCCGCCACCCCGGGACAAATCATTCACCCCTCCACTTT. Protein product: CASSRHPGTNHSPLHF. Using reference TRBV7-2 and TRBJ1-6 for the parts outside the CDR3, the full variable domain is GAGVSQSPSNKVTEKGKDVELRCDPISGHTALYWYRQSLGQGLEFLIYFQGNSAPDKSGLPSDRFSAERTGGSVSTLTIQRTQQEDSAVYLCASSRHPGTNHSPLHFGNGTRLTVT.

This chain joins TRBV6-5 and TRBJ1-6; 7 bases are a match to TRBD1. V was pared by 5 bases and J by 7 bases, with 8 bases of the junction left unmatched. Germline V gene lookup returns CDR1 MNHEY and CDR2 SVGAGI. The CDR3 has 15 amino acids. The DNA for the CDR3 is TGTGCCAGCAGTCCTCAGTACAGGGGAAATTCACCCCTCCACTTT. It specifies CASSPQYRGNSPLHF.

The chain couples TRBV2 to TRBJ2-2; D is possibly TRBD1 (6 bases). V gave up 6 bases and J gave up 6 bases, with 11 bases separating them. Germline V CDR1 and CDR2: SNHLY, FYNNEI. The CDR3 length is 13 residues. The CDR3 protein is CASRRQAPGELFF. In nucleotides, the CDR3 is TGTGCCAGCAGACGACAGGCGCCCGGGGAGCTGTTTTTT.

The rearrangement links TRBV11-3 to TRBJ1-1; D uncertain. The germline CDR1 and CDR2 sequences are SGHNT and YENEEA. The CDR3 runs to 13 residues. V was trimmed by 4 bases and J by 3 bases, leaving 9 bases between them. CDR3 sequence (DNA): TGTGCCAGCAGCTCCTCGGTTGACACTGAAGCTTTCTTT. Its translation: CASSSSVDTEAFF.

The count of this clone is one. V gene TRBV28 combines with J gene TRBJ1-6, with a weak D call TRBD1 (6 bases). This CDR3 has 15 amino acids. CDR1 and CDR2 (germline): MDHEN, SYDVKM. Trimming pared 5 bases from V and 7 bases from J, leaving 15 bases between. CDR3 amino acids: CASSTMGAYNSPLHF. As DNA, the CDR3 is TGTGCCAGCAGTACAATGGGGGCGTACAATTCACCCCTCCACTTT.